This T cell receptor (beta chain) was captured in a study of CD8+ T cells in alopecia areata listed by TCRdb under 2018. Background on the whole study: The treated patients took part in an open-label pilot trial in which moderate-to-severe alopecia areata was treated with oral tofacitinib at 5 to 10 mg twice daily. In both human patients and the C3H/HeJ mouse model, the study applied high-throughput TCRbeta sequencing to look at T cell clonal expansion in alopecia areata. Tofacitinib was given for 6 to 18 months, followed by 6 months of follow-up off drug to assess delayed response and recurrence. The RNA source kit depended on sample type: the PAXgene miRNA kit for fixed scalp, the miRNeasy kit for PBMCs, and the RNeasy kit for mouse skin. Scalp clonality was compared among normal scalp (n=4), patchy alopecia areata scalp (n=8), and alopecia totalis/universalis scalp (n=8). In humans, TCRbeta sequencing was performed on scalp tissue and on sorted CD4+ and CD8+ peripheral blood T cells from healthy controls and from patients with patchy or totalis/universalis alopecia areata. TCRbeta CDR3 regions were amplified by immunoSEQ multiplex PCR with 35 Vbeta forward and 13 Jbeta reverse primers. Biopsies were taken from tofacitinib-treated patients at baseline and at 4 and 24 weeks of treatment, and a later scalp biopsy was taken in several of the tofacitinib-treated patients.

Lesional scalp punch biopsies and peripheral blood were obtained from alopecia areata patients. Human scalp biopsies were fixed immediately in PAXgene tissue containers. Compared with the rest of its sample, this clone is medium-sized (0.01 to 0.1%). Its antigen is currently not known. No clone much larger than this one lies a single base away; base qualities are absent. On the study overall, not on this receptor specifically: Compared with normal scalp, lesional scalp had higher clonality and more expanded CD8+ clones, particularly in alopecia totalis/universalis, a pattern that suggests antigenic drive. Resident alphabeta T cells in normal human skin are also sequenced, complicating scalp TCR repertoire analysis, unlike mouse skin dominated by gammadelta T cells. TCR sequences shared between patients were less clear than in mice, possibly partly because of HLA diversity in the patient population.

Libraries were prepared through the immunoSEQ multiplex PCR assay. For TCR sequencing, RNA was extracted from every sample and reverse transcribed into cDNA to serve as template. First-strand cDNA was synthesized using SuperScript III with a 2:1 mix of oligo-dT and random hexamers. Amplification bias was assessed with a synthetic immune receptor repertoire, and residual bias was removed computationally. In the source study's methods: Raw reads were preprocessed for error removal, and CDR3 was defined according to IMGT conventions as running from the conserved cysteine to phenylalanine. Clonality was calculated as 1 minus Shannon entropy normalized by log2 of the number of productive unique TCRs. Whether scalp clones were CD4 or CD8 was inferred by matching scalp TCRbeta sequences against CD4 and CD8 repertoires sorted from blood. The clones in this table, taken by TCRdb from immuneACCESS, are in-frame only. Not every clone is retained; where verified, under half of the shortfall comes from an unresolved V gene, and the cause of the rest is unknown. Clonal size and the V and J genes are those of that table, whereas D and trimming came from the DNA. Counted in this sample were some 12,000 clones; more than 45% of them appeared once. Roughly 21% of the sample belongs to the ten largest clones.

Spanning cysteine to phenylalanine, the CDR3 consists of 15 amino acids. This entry keeps only the CDR3 DNA: 45 bases, framed from base 1. CDR1 and CDR2, looked up from the germline V gene (reference sequence), are SGHNT and YYREEE. V is cut back by 1 base and J by 10 bases, with 8 bases in the junction unmatched. The sequenced sample consisted of skin. This receptor was taken from a human donor with alopecia areata. The chain is assembled from TRBV5-4 and TRBJ2-1, and 10 junctional nucleotides match TRBD2. The CDR3 has the sequence CASSLLASGREEQFF. The DNA reads as follows: TGTGCCAGCAGCTTGTTGGCTAGCGGGAGAGAAGAGCAGTTCTTC.